These T cell receptor beta chains were read from a single sample in a study of shared clonotypes between healthy human individuals. This table comes from immunoSEQ multiplex PCR, and its TCRdb copy is limited to in-frame clones, with some not included. The sample lists hundreds of thousands of clones, about 96% occurring once. The sample was memory CD8+ T cells sorted from blood. These receptors originate from a man between 25 and 39 years old in good health. CDR3s include the opening cysteine and the closing phenylalanine or tryptophan. Each record gives: clone size, V gene, CDR3 length, J gene, D gene, CDR3 DNA, CDR3 protein. D genes are given only for firm matches. Only some rows state a clone size, as once, few, many or a class for expanded clones.

once	TRBV20-1	10	TRBJ2-3	NA	TGCAGTGCTAGTGCCGATACGCAGTATTTT	CSASADTQYF
once	TRBV5-1	15	TRBJ1-5	NA	TGCGCCAGCAGCTTGTCCGGGGGAGCGGGTCAGCCCCAGCATTTT	CASSLSGGAGQPQHF
NA	TRBV2	12	TRBJ2-3	NA	TGTGCCAGCAGTGACGGGTCAGATACGCAGTATTTT	CASSDGSDTQYF
NA	TRBV28	14	TRBJ2-2	TRBD2	TGTGCCAGCAGGTCTAGCGGGAGCACCGGGGAGCTGTTTTTT	CASRSSGSTGELFF
NA	TRBV27	15	TRBJ2-7	TRBD2	TGTGCCAGCAGTCCAGGGACTAGCGGAACCTACGAGCAGTACTTC	CASSPGTSGTYEQYF
NA	TRBV5-1	15	TRBJ2-7	TRBD2	TGCGCCAGCAGCTTTTCAGGGTTGACTAGCGGGGTGCAGTACTTC	CASSFSGLTSGVQYF
NA	TRBV9	15	TRBJ1-1	NA	TGTGCCAGCAGCGTAGTGGGTGGGGGCGGTGGTGAAGCTTTCTTT	CASSVVGGGGGEAFF
NA	TRBV2	13	TRBJ1-5	NA	TGTGCCAGCAGGCGCAGGGTCAATCAGCCCCAGCATTTT	CASRRRVNQPQHF
NA	TRBV5-4	14	TRBJ2-7	NA	TGTGCCAGCAGCTTGGCTGGGGGTAGGGACGAGCAGTACTTC	CASSLAGGRDEQYF
NA	TRBV2	10	TRBJ1-1	NA	TGTGCCAGCCCGGGACGGCAAGCTTTCTTT	CASPGRQAFF
NA	TRBV15	13	TRBJ1-2	NA	TGTGCCACCAGCTTTCATCGGAACTATGGCTACACCTTC	CATSFHRNYGYTF
NA	TRBV16	17	TRBJ1-4	NA	TGTGCCAGCAGCCAATTGCAGGGCCCGACCCTTAATGAAAAACTGTTTTTT	CASSQLQGPTLNEKLFF
few	TRBV6-5	15	TRBJ1-3	TRBD1	TGTGCCAGCAGTGCCCCGGGACAGACAGGAAACACCATATATTTT	CASSAPGQTGNTIYF
NA	TRBV7-6	14	TRBJ2-3	TRBD2	TGTGCCAGCAGCTTAGGGACTAGCCCAGATACGCAGTATTTT	CASSLGTSPDTQYF
NA	TRBV19	12	TRBJ2-7	NA	TGTGCCAGCGCACAGGGAACCTACGAGCAGTACTTC	CASAQGTYEQYF
NA	TRBV29-1	14	TRBJ2-1	TRBD2	TGCAGCGTTGATAGGACTAGCGGCTACAATGAGCAGTTCTTC	CSVDRTSGYNEQFF
NA	TRBV4-1	17	TRBJ2-2	NA	TGCGCCAGCAGCCAAGATCATAGAGCCGCGAACACCGGGGAGCTGTTTTTT	CASSQDHRAANTGELFF
NA	TRBV6-1	14	TRBJ1-5	NA	TGTGCCAGCTTGGACGGTTATAGCAATCAGCCCCAGCATTTT	CASLDGYSNQPQHF
NA	TRBV15	14	TRBJ1-3	NA	TGTGCCACCAGCCGGGACACGGCTGGAAACACCATATATTTT	CATSRDTAGNTIYF
NA	TRBV7-3	16	TRBJ2-2	NA	TGTGCCAGCAGCTTAAAGGCCCGGACTTCCACCGGGGAGCTGTTTTTT	CASSLKARTSTGELFF
NA	TRBV28	14	TRBJ2-7	NA	TGTGCCAGCAGTTTGCGGGGTCTGTCCTACGAGCAGTACTTC	CASSLRGLSYEQYF
NA	TRBV7-8	17	TRBJ2-4	NA	TGTGCCAGCAGCTTAACTAGGACGGGACTTAACAAAAACATTCAGTACTTC	CASSLTRTGLNKNIQYF
NA	TRBV6-5	11	TRBJ1-2	NA	TGTGCCAGCAGTTCCCTATATGGCTACACCTTC	CASSSLYGYTF
NA	TRBV7-2	14	TRBJ1-2	NA	TGTGCCAGCAGCTTAGAGGCGGGGGTCTATGGCTACACCTTC	CASSLEAGVYGYTF
few	TRBV19	11	TRBJ2-7	NA	TGTGCCAGTAGTATGGGGCATGAGCAGTACTTC	CASSMGHEQYF
once	TRBV29-1	12	TRBJ2-5	NA	TGCAGCGTTCACCGACAGTGGGAGACCCAGTACTTC	CSVHRQWETQYF
NA	TRBV4-2	15	TRBJ2-3	TRBD2	TGTGCCAGCAGCCCCGGACTAGCGAGAACAGGTACGCAGTATTTT	CASSPGLARTGTQYF
NA	TRBV7-9	13	TRBJ1-1	NA	TGTGCCAGCAGCCTCGACGCGGGGAGGGAAGCTTTCTTT	CASSLDAGREAFF
NA	TRBV7-3	15	TRBJ2-1	TRBD2	TGTGCCAGCAGCTTAAGGGCGGGAGAGTACAATGAGCAGTTCTTC	CASSLRAGEYNEQFF
NA	TRBV16	16	TRBJ2-7	TRBD2	TGTGCCAGCAGCCACGGACTAGCGGGAGGAGACTACGAGCAGTACTTC	CASSHGLAGGDYEQYF
NA	TRBV21-1	14	TRBJ2-7	NA	TGTGCCAGCAGCAACTGGACTACTACCTACGAGCAGTACTTC	CASSNWTTTYEQYF
NA	TRBV19	15	TRBJ2-1	TRBD2	TGTGCCAGTAGGCGTCCGGCTAGCGGAAAACATGAGCAGTTCTTC	CASRRPASGKHEQFF
NA	TRBV4-2	14	TRBJ2-1	NA	TGTGCCAGCAGCCAAGTTGCGGATTACAATGAGCAGTTCTTC	CASSQVADYNEQFF
NA	TRBV6-5	16	TRBJ2-4	TRBD1	TGTGCCAGCAGTTTGGGACAGGCCCCAGCCAAAAACATTCAGTACTTC	CASSLGQAPAKNIQYF
once	TRBV5-8	15	TRBJ2-5	TRBD2	TGTGCCAGCTCAAATTCCGGGGGGAGCCCAGAGACCCAGTACTTC	CASSNSGGSPETQYF
NA	TRBV9	12	TRBJ1-4	NA	TGTGCCAGCAGCGGCGACAGTGAAAAACTGTTTTTT	CASSGDSEKLFF
NA	TRBV7-2	13	TRBJ2-5	NA	TGTGCCAGCAGCTTCGGGAGCCGGGAGACCCAGTACTTC	CASSFGSRETQYF
NA	TRBV11-2	13	TRBJ1-2	NA	TGTGCCAGCAGCTTGGGTCTTAACTATGGCTACACCTTC	CASSLGLNYGYTF
once	TRBV5-8	15	TRBJ2-3	NA	TGTGCCAGCAGCCGACAGGGAGGGGTCCCAGATACGCAGTATTTT	CASSRQGGVPDTQYF
NA	TRBV2	17	TRBJ2-2	TRBD1	TGTGCCAGCAGTCCGACAGGGCCCGGATTGAACACCGGGGAGCTGTTTTTT	CASSPTGPGLNTGELFF
NA	TRBV7-2	12	TRBJ2-7	NA	TGTGCCAGCAGCTCGACCGCCTACGAGCAGTACTTC	CASSSTAYEQYF
NA	TRBV10-3	14	TRBJ2-3	NA	TGTGCCATCAAGGGGGGGCGAGATACAGATACGCAGTATTTT	CAIKGGRDTDTQYF
NA	TRBV5-1	18	TRBJ2-1	TRBD2	TGCGCCAGCAGCCGGACTAGGCCCCTAAACAATGCGGAGGATGAGCAGTTCTTC	CASSRTRPLNNAEDEQFF
NA	TRBV6-5	15	TRBJ2-3	TRBD2	TGTGCCAGCAGTTACTCGAAGCTAGCGGGAGGTACGCAGTATTTT	CASSYSKLAGGTQYF
NA	TRBV11-2	19	TRBJ1-4	TRBD1	TGTGCCAGCAGCCGAACGATTTCAGGGGGAACCGAGGCGAATGAAAAACTGTTTTTT	CASSRTISGGTEANEKLFF
NA	TRBV6-1	12	TRBJ2-5	NA	TGTGCCAGCAGGCCCCAGCAAGAGACCCAGTACTTC	CASRPQQETQYF
NA	TRBV18	17	TRBJ1-3	TRBD1	TGTGCCAGCTCACCACCGCTCAGGGGGCTCTCTGGAAACACCATATATTTT	CASSPPLRGLSGNTIYF
NA	TRBV30	14	TRBJ2-1	TRBD1	TGTGCCTGGAGTGGAACAGGGGGCTACAATGAGCAGTTCTTC	CAWSGTGGYNEQFF
NA	TRBV7-7	12	TRBJ2-5	NA	TGTGCTAGCAGCGGGACACAAGAGACCCAGTACTTC	CASSGTQETQYF
NA	TRBV7-3	16	TRBJ2-1	TRBD2	TGTGCCAGCAGCTTAGCTTCGGGGACTAGCGGGAGCGAGCAGTTCTTC	CASSLASGTSGSEQFF
NA	TRBV30	16	TRBJ2-1	TRBD2	TGTGCCTGGAGCCAAATCCCCGGGACTAGCAGGAATGAGCAGTTCTTC	CAWSQIPGTSRNEQFF
NA	TRBV4-2	18	TRBJ2-1	TRBD2	TGTGCCAGCAGCCAATACGCTCCGGGAGGAACACCCTACAATGAGCAGTTCTTC	CASSQYAPGGTPYNEQFF
NA	TRBV15	13	TRBJ2-3	TRBD2	TGTGCCACCAGCAGAGAAGCGGGATCTACGCAGTATTTT	CATSREAGSTQYF
NA	TRBV5-6	16	TRBJ1-4	TRBD1	TGTGCCAGCAGCTTGCTGGAGGACAGGGTAGAGGAAAAACTGTTTTTT	CASSLLEDRVEEKLFF
once	TRBV7-2	18	TRBJ2-6	TRBD1	TGTGCCAGCAGCTTAAAGGGACAGGCCTCCTCTGGGGCCAACGTCCTGACTTTC	CASSLKGQASSGANVLTF
NA	TRBV28	16	TRBJ1-5	NA	TGTGCCAGCACCCGAGGTGGGGGGCCCTATAATCAGCCCCAGCATTTT	CASTRGGGPYNQPQHF
NA	TRBV10-3	11	TRBJ1-1	NA	TGTGCCATCCGGGACAACACTGAAGCTTTCTTT	CAIRDNTEAFF
NA	TRBV18	12	TRBJ1-2	NA	TGTGCCAGCTCTCCCACAGGGAATGGCTACACCTTC	CASSPTGNGYTF
NA	TRBV28	13	TRBJ2-7	TRBD2	TGTGCCAGCAGTTTTAGCGGGAGCTACGAGCAGTACTTC	CASSFSGSYEQYF